The 18 T cell receptor beta chains below come from one sample, sequenced in a study of early T cells in non-severe SARS-CoV-2 infection. A single record per CDR3 protein comes from TCRdb applying MiXCR to the 5' RACE reads. The sample lists about 83,000 distinct CDR3 sequences, roughly 13% occurring once. Input material: whole blood. The origin of the receptors is an adult who was a healthcare worker with PCR-confirmed SARS-CoV-2 infection or an uninfected control (not recorded which).

This clonotype was seen a few times. This chain uses TRBV12-3 or TRBV12-4 with TRBJ1-2, with a tentative D call TRBD1 (6 bases). V was clipped by 1 base and J by 4 bases, with 16 bases between them. CDR3 size: 16 residues. The CDR3 region is CASSLGRGALGYGYTF. CDR3 bases: TGTGCCAGCAGTTTAGGCAGGGGCGCGCTGGGCTATGGCTACACCTTC.

This clonotype has a count of ten or more. The J gene is TRBJ1-2, the V gene TRBV3-1; D uncertain. The V and J ends lost 1 base and 8 bases respectively, with 17 bases between them. The CDR3 covers 15 residues. Germline-derived CDR1 and CDR2 are LGHDT and YNNKEL (reference sequence). The CDR3 here is CASSQGGRTLWGYTF. The CDR3, as DNA: TGTGCCAGCAGCCAAGGTGGCAGGACCTTATGGGGCTACACCTTC.

The CDR3 region is CASSEDRGVDTQYF. The CDR3 DNA is TGTGCCAGCAGCGAGGATCGAGGGGTGGATACGCAGTATTTT. The chain combines TRBV7-2 with TRBJ2-3; TRBD1 or TRBD2 may be the D gene (5 bases each). There are 14 residues in the CDR3. Germline CDR1 reads SGHTA; CDR2 reads FQGNSA. V was shortened by 5 bases and J by 6 bases, with 15 bases between the two germline ends.

The V gene is TRBV7-9, the J gene TRBJ2-4; D unclear. Trimming removed 4 bases at V and 0 bases at J, with 10 bases between. The germline gives CDR1 SEHNR, CDR2 FQNEAQ (reference sequence). This CDR3 spans 15 amino acids. The CDR3 here is CASSSSALAKNIQYF. The CDR3 DNA sequence: TGTGCCAGCAGCTCATCTGCACTAGCCAAAAACATTCAGTACTTC.

Only a few counts were recorded for this clonotype. The V and J genes are TRBV2 and TRBJ2-1; possibly TRBD2 for D (5 bases). The CDR3 length is 14 residues. Germline-derived CDR1 and CDR2 are SNHLY and FYNNEI. The V end lost 4 bases, the J end lost 12 bases, and 19 bases lay between the germline ends. The CDR3 region has the DNA TGTGCCAGCAGTGCAGGACTGGCCCCTTCAGGGCAGTTCTTC. This gives the protein CASSAGLAPSGQFF.

In its sample, this clonotype was seen many times. The chain links TRBV10-1 to TRBJ1-1; D remains unclear. Trimming left V 4 bases short and J 4 bases short, with 10 bases between. This CDR3 is 13 amino acids long. Germline V gives CDR1 WNHNN, CDR2 SYGVQD (reference sequence). The CDR3 is CASSVKEGTEAFF. CDR3 in DNA: TGCGCCAGCAGTGTGAAGGAGGGCACTGAAGCTTTCTTT.

For the CDR3, the DNA is TGTGCCAGCAGCCCTTATCGTCCGGGGGGGCGCTACGAGCAGTACTTC. This sequence encodes CASSPYRPGGRYEQYF. The genes are TRBV7-2 and TRBJ2-7; 8 bases fit TRBD2. Germline V gene lookup returns CDR1 SGHTA and CDR2 FQGNSA. The ends lost 5 bases at V and 3 bases at J; junction bases unmatched: 12. CDR3 length: 16 amino acids.

The chain uses TRBV30 and TRBJ2-1, with D unclear. CDR3 length: 15 residues. The ends were cut back, 1 base at V and 6 bases at J, with 16 bases in the middle. CDR1 is GTSNPN and CDR2 is SVGIG in the germline V gene (reference sequence). CDR3 DNA sequence: TGTGCCTGGAGTGCCTCCCCCGCTCTGGCCAATGAGCAGTTCTTC. Its translation: CAWSASPALANEQFF.

This clonotype has ten or more counts. The chain combines TRBV10-3 with TRBJ2-2; no clear D gene. The V gene lost 2 bases and the J gene lost 0 bases, with 7 bases spanning the gap. Germline CDR1 reads ENHRY; CDR2 reads SYGVKD. This CDR3 region has 15 residues. In nucleotides, the CDR3 is TGTGCCATCAGTGAGGGAACAGCGAACACCGGGGAGCTGTTTTTT. Encoded protein: CAISEGTANTGELFF.

V usage is TRBV29-1 and J usage is TRBJ1-1; 8 bases line up with TRBD1. J gave up 8 bases and V 7 bases, and 6 bases lay outside the gene matches. CDR1 is SQVTM, CDR2 ANQGSEA, per germline. CDR3 length: 11 amino acids. The CDR3 DNA reads TGCAGCGCTGTAGGACAGGGCGAAGCTTTCTTT. Translating it yields CSAVGQGEAFF.

This clonotype has ten or more counts. V and J are TRBV29-1 and TRBJ2-5, with D possibly being TRBD1 (6 bases). This CDR3 spans 15 amino acids. Per the germline V gene, CDR1 is SQVTM and CDR2 is ANQGSEA. Trimming took 4 bases from V and 2 from J, leaving 17 bases between them. The chain's CDR3 is CSVAQGNLRQETQYF. CDR3 bases: TGCAGCGTTGCACAGGGTAACCTCCGGCAAGAGACCCAGTACTTC.

This clonotype was detected a few times. The chain carries TRBV16 and TRBJ1-1, with 10 positions matching TRBD1. The CDR3 runs to 15 residues. Germline values: CDR1 KGHSY, CDR2 FQNENV. J was trimmed by 3 bases and V by 9 bases; bases with no gene match: 10. The CDR3 DNA follows: TGTGCCAGGCTAAGTGCCGGGACAGGGGACACTGAAGCTTTCTTT. It translates to CARLSAGTGDTEAFF.

This clonotype came up many times. The chain has TRBV20-1 and TRBJ2-5, with no clear D. Germline values: CDR1 DFQATT, CDR2 SNEGSKA (reference sequence). V was trimmed by 2 bases and J by 0 bases, leaving 1 base between them. CDR3 size: 11 residues. CDR3 in DNA: TGCAGTGCTAGAAACCAAGAGACCCAGTACTTC. Its translation: CSARNQETQYF.

This clonotype occurred a few times. The rearrangement joins TRBV12-3 or TRBV12-4 to TRBJ2-1; TRBD2 agrees at 10 bases. V was pared by 4 bases and J by 10 bases, with 10 bases of the junction left unmatched. This CDR3 has 15 residues. CDR3 residues: CASSSQLAGLGEQFF. DNA of the CDR3: TGTGCCAGCAGTTCCCAACTAGCGGGGCTCGGGGAGCAGTTCTTC.

The J gene is TRBJ2-7, the V gene TRBV4-1; D perhaps matches TRBD2 (6 bases). This CDR3 has 14 residues. Looked up from germline, CDR1 is MGHRA and CDR2 is YSYEKL. Trimming cost V 2 bases and J 2 bases, with 10 bases left between them. CDR3 sequence: CASSQPTRTYEQYF. DNA of the CDR3: TGCGCCAGCAGCCAACCGACTAGAACCTACGAGCAGTACTTC.

There are many counts of this clonotype. The J gene is TRBJ1-2, the V gene TRBV6-1; D possibly corresponds to TRBD1 (6 bases). The CDR3 is made up of 14 amino acids. Per the germline V gene, CDR1 is MNHNS and CDR2 is SASEGT. V lost 6 bases and J lost 3, with 14 bases in between. The CDR3 reads CASRAYRVDYGYTF. CDR3 DNA: TGTGCCAGCAGAGCCTACAGGGTTGACTATGGCTACACCTTC.

This clonotype has more than one count but fewer than ten. This rearrangement joins TRBV19 to TRBJ2-7; 7 positions agree with TRBD1. With V trimmed by 8 bases and J by 7 bases, 11 bases remained unmatched. CDR1 LNHDA and CDR2 SQIVND come from the germline V gene (reference sequence). The CDR3 has 13 amino acids. This CDR3 is CASRRTGTVEQYF. The CDR3 nucleotides are TGTGCCAGTCGTCGGACAGGAACGGTGGAGCAGTACTTC.

The chain uses TRBV29-1 and TRBJ2-5, with D perhaps matching TRBD1 or TRBD2 (5 bases each). V was clipped by 2 bases and J by 5 bases, with 6 bases between them. Germline V lookup: CDR1 SQVTM, CDR2 ANQGSEA. The CDR3 consists of 11 residues. In DNA form, the CDR3 reads TGCAGCGTTGAACGGGGCGAGACCCAGTACTTC. Translation: CSVERGETQYF.